Presented here are 7 T cell receptor beta chains from one specimen sequenced in a study of early T cells in non-severe SARS-CoV-2 infection. TCRdb analysed the 5' RACE reads with MiXCR anew, one entry per CDR3 protein. The sample comprises under 70,000 distinct CDR3 sequences, about 7.7% of which are singletons, and under 12% rests with the top ten. Sequencing used whole blood, obtained at baseline. The source is an adult who was a healthcare worker with PCR-confirmed SARS-CoV-2 infection or an uninfected control (not recorded which).

The sample holds many counts of this clonotype. The chain joins TRBV29-1 to TRBJ1-3, with D hard to call. The V gene's germline CDR1 is SQVTM and CDR2 ANQGSEA. Trimming took 6 bases from V and 0 from J, leaving 9 bases between them. CDR3 size: 13 residues. This CDR3 is CSVRGLSGNTIYF. CDR3 nucleotides: TGCAGCGTCCGTGGCCTCTCTGGAAACACCATATATTTT.

Ten or more counts support this clonotype. J is TRBJ2-7 and V is TRBV18, with unresolved D. From germline, CDR1 is KGHSH and CDR2 LQKENI. V dropped 4 bases and J dropped 7 bases, with 26 bases sitting between them. The CDR3 has 17 residues. CDR3 sequence (DNA): TGTGCCAGCTCACTCACTATCTCGACTCCGGCGGCCCGGGAGCAGTACTTC. It is translated as CASSLTISTPAAREQYF.

This chain joins TRBV7-6 and TRBJ2-3; 8 bases fit TRBD1. This CDR3 is 14 amino acids long. From germline, CDR1 is SGHVS and CDR2 FNYEAQ. The V gene end was trimmed by 6 bases and the J gene end by 3 bases; junction bases not matched to a gene: 5. For the CDR3, the DNA is TGTGCCAGCAGTAACACAGGGGGAACAGATACGCAGTATTTT. Its translation: CASSNTGGTDTQYF. The full variable domain, completed using reference TRBV7-6 and TRBJ2-3, is GAGVSQSPRYKVTKRGQDVALRCDPISGHVSLYWYRQALGQGPEFLTYFNYEAQQDKSGLPNDRFSAERPEGSISTLTIQRTEQRDSAMYRCASSNTGGTDTQYFGPGTRLTVL.

This clonotype was observed a few times. The V gene is TRBV18, the J gene TRBJ2-5; 9 positions match TRBD1. The CDR3 has 17 amino acids. Per the germline V gene, CDR1 is KGHSH and CDR2 is LQKENI. The ends lost 3 bases at V and 4 bases at J; junction bases unmatched: 12. CDR3 in DNA: TGTGCCAGCTCACCGCGCGCCCCCGGGACAGGGCGAGAGACCCAGTACTTC. Its protein product is CASSPRAPGTGRETQYF.

This clonotype was detected many times. This sequence joins TRBV28 and TRBJ2-2; 10 bases line up with TRBD2. V dropped 4 bases and J dropped 3; count of bases not matched to a gene: 11. This CDR3 has 18 residues. Germline loops: CDR1 MDHEN, CDR2 SYDVKM. CDR3 coding DNA: TGTGCCAGCAGTTATTGGGAAACTAGCGGGACGTACACCGGGGAGCTGTTTTTT. It yields the protein CASSYWETSGTYTGELFF.

This clonotype was seen many times. V is TRBV7-3 and J is TRBJ2-1, with D hard to call. Trimming took 5 bases from V and 9 from J, leaving 14 bases between them. CDR1 and CDR2 (germline): SGHTA, FQGTGA. CDR3 size: 13 residues. This chain's CDR3 is CASSLRQSGEQFF. CDR3 bases: TGTGCCAGCAGCCTTCGCCAGTCTGGTGAGCAGTTCTTC.

V usage is TRBV20-1 and J usage is TRBJ2-1, with D possibly matching TRBD2 (6 bases). V was pared by 0 bases and J by 8 bases, with 17 bases between. Germline lookup yields CDR1 DFQATT and CDR2 SNEGSKA (reference sequence). CDR3 length equals 15 residues. CDR3 nucleotides: TGCAGTGCTAGAGATATGGCTAGCGCAATGGATGAGCAGTTCTTC. Translating it yields CSARDMASAMDEQFF.